A selection of T cell receptor beta chains follows, all from one sample in a study of early T cells in non-severe SARS-CoV-2 infection. Each CDR3 protein gets one entry after TCRdb re-called the 5' RACE reads with MiXCR. The data hold some 61,000 distinct CDR3 sequences, with roughly 13% observed a single time. Sequencing was done on a sample of whole blood. Receptors were obtained from an adult who was a healthcare worker with PCR-confirmed SARS-CoV-2 infection or an uninfected control (not recorded which). CDR3s include the opening cysteine and the closing phenylalanine or tryptophan. The D gene is left open where the match is weak. Not all rows give a size; the values are once, few, many and, for expanded clones, a class.

v_gene: TRBV12-3/TRBV12-4
j_gene: TRBJ1-4
abundance: -
d_gene: -
CDR3aa: CASSEHAGNDEKLFF
CDR3nt: TGTGCCAGCAGTGAACACGCCGGCAATGATGAAAAACTGTTTTTT

v_gene: TRBV7-9
j_gene: TRBJ2-3
abundance: -
d_gene: -
CDR3aa: CASTPGAREEQYF
CDR3nt: TGTGCCAGCACCCCTGGGGCCCGAGAGGAGCAGTATTTT

v_gene: TRBV27
j_gene: TRBJ2-7
abundance: -
d_gene: -
CDR3aa: CASRRLAPSYEQYF
CDR3nt: TGTGCCAGCAGGAGACTGGCCCCCTCCTACGAGCAGTACTTC

v_gene: TRBV27
j_gene: TRBJ1-2
abundance: -
d_gene: -
CDR3aa: CASIDRYYGYTF
CDR3nt: TGTGCCAGCATCGACAGGTACTATGGCTACACCTTC

v_gene: TRBV7-2
j_gene: TRBJ2-7
abundance: few
d_gene: -
CDR3aa: CASSLVDSSSYEQYF
CDR3nt: TGTGCCAGCAGCTTAGTCGACAGCAGCTCCTACGAGCAGTACTTC

v_gene: TRBV4-3
j_gene: TRBJ2-7
abundance: many
d_gene: -
CDR3aa: CASSQEAGPSEQYF
CDR3nt: TGCGCCAGCAGCCAAGAGGCGGGCCCGAGTGAGCAGTACTTC

v_gene: TRBV5-1
j_gene: TRBJ2-1
abundance: few
d_gene: -
CDR3aa: CASSFGKYNEQFF
CDR3nt: TGCGCCAGCAGCTTTGGCAAATACAATGAGCAGTTCTTC

v_gene: TRBV7-2
j_gene: TRBJ2-5
abundance: -
d_gene: -
CDR3aa: CASSTTPLVGVETQYF
CDR3nt: TGTGCCAGCAGCACCACCCCTCTAGTGGGAGTAGAGACCCAGTACTTC

v_gene: TRBV29-1
j_gene: TRBJ2-1
abundance: few
d_gene: -
CDR3aa: CSVDDGFF
CDR3nt: TGCAGCGTTGACGACGGGTTCTTC

v_gene: TRBV20-1
j_gene: TRBJ1-6
abundance: many
d_gene: TRBD1
CDR3aa: CSARDAAGGSSPLHF
CDR3nt: TGCAGTGCTAGAGATGCGGCAGGGGGGAGTTCACCCCTCCACTTT

v_gene: TRBV9
j_gene: TRBJ2-2
abundance: -
d_gene: -
CDR3aa: CASKVGGTNTGELFF
CDR3nt: TGTGCCAGCAAGGTGGGCGGGACTAACACCGGGGAGCTGTTTTTT

v_gene: TRBV7-3
j_gene: TRBJ2-1
abundance: many
d_gene: TRBD2
CDR3aa: CASSSLAGVGRGSYNEQFF
CDR3nt: TGTGCCAGCAGCTCACTAGCGGGAGTTGGTAGAGGCTCCTACAATGAGCAGTTCTTC

v_gene: TRBV27
j_gene: TRBJ2-5
abundance: few
d_gene: -
CDR3aa: CASSHGLGGETQYF
CDR3nt: TGTGCCAGCAGTCACGGACTGGGAGGAGAGACCCAGTACTTC

v_gene: TRBV29-1
j_gene: TRBJ2-1
abundance: medium-sized
d_gene: TRBD1
CDR3aa: CSGTLGQGANEQFF
CDR3nt: TGCAGCGGGACGCTGGGACAGGGGGCCAATGAGCAGTTCTTC

v_gene: TRBV6-2/TRBV6-3
j_gene: TRBJ1-5
abundance: many
d_gene: -
CDR3aa: CASSYGTGGQPQHF
CDR3nt: TGTGCCAGCAGTTACGGGACGGGCGGTCAGCCCCAGCATTTT

v_gene: TRBV9
j_gene: TRBJ2-2
abundance: few
d_gene: -
CDR3aa: CASSAGLLNTGELFF
CDR3nt: TGTGCCAGCAGCGCAGGACTGTTAAACACCGGGGAGCTGTTTTTT

v_gene: TRBV6-1
j_gene: TRBJ1-2
abundance: few
d_gene: -
CDR3aa: CASRGGAAANYGYTF
CDR3nt: TGTGCCAGCAGGGGGGGAGCTGCTGCTAACTATGGCTACACCTTC

v_gene: TRBV20-1
j_gene: TRBJ1-1
abundance: many
d_gene: -
CDR3aa: CSASVVRGKVLNTEAFF
CDR3nt: TGCAGTGCTAGTGTCGTTAGGGGAAAAGTTTTGAACACTGAAGCTTTCTTT

v_gene: TRBV7-9
j_gene: TRBJ1-1
abundance: many
d_gene: TRBD1
CDR3aa: CASSLGQGPNTEAFF
CDR3nt: TGTGCCAGCAGCTTAGGACAGGGGCCGAACACTGAAGCTTTCTTT

v_gene: TRBV5-4
j_gene: TRBJ2-4
abundance: few
d_gene: -
CDR3aa: CASSTRQQNIQYF
CDR3nt: TGTGCCAGCAGCACCAGACAGCAAAACATTCAGTACTTC

v_gene: TRBV9
j_gene: TRBJ2-1
abundance: -
d_gene: -
CDR3aa: CASRENEQFF
CDR3nt: TGTGCCAGCAGGGAAAATGAGCAGTTCTTC

v_gene: TRBV12-3/TRBV12-4
j_gene: TRBJ2-3
abundance: -
d_gene: -
CDR3aa: CASSPQQGRGTDTQYF
CDR3nt: TGTGCCAGCAGTCCCCAACAGGGGAGGGGGACAGATACGCAGTATTTT

v_gene: TRBV6-2/TRBV6-3
j_gene: TRBJ2-1
abundance: few
d_gene: TRBD2
CDR3aa: CASSSTSGYNEQFF
CDR3nt: TGTGCCAGCAGTTCAACTAGCGGCTACAATGAGCAGTTCTTC

v_gene: TRBV28
j_gene: TRBJ2-4
abundance: -
d_gene: -
CDR3aa: CASSLYGGANIQYF
CDR3nt: TGTGCCAGCAGTTTATACGGGGGCGCGAACATTCAGTACTTC

v_gene: TRBV11-2
j_gene: TRBJ2-1
abundance: few
d_gene: -
CDR3aa: CASSLVFAPTYNEQFF
CDR3nt: TGTGCCAGCAGCTTAGTGTTCGCGCCTACCTACAATGAGCAGTTCTTC

v_gene: TRBV27
j_gene: TRBJ1-5
abundance: many
d_gene: -
CDR3aa: CASSLGQGNQPQHF
CDR3nt: TGTGCCAGCAGTTTAGGGCAGGGTAATCAGCCCCAGCATTTT

v_gene: TRBV20-1
j_gene: TRBJ2-7
abundance: many
d_gene: -
CDR3aa: CTAGPDFYEQYF
CDR3nt: TGCACCGCCGGGCCTGACTTCTACGAGCAGTACTTC

v_gene: TRBV6-5
j_gene: TRBJ2-2
abundance: -
d_gene: -
CDR3aa: CASSRQGGTGELFF
CDR3nt: TGTGCCAGCAGCCGACAGGGAGGGACCGGGGAGCTGTTTTTT

v_gene: TRBV29-1
j_gene: TRBJ2-7
abundance: many
d_gene: TRBD1
CDR3aa: CSVTGVSWHEQYF
CDR3nt: TGCAGCGTAACAGGGGTCTCATGGCACGAGCAGTACTTC

v_gene: TRBV20-1
j_gene: TRBJ2-7
abundance: -
d_gene: TRBD2
CDR3aa: CSVQLAGGAYEQYF
CDR3nt: TGCAGTGTCCAACTAGCGGGAGGAGCCTACGAGCAGTACTTC

v_gene: TRBV29-1
j_gene: TRBJ2-1
abundance: many
d_gene: -
CDR3aa: CSVGDNEQFF
CDR3nt: TGCAGCGTTGGGGACAATGAGCAGTTCTTC

v_gene: TRBV20-1
j_gene: TRBJ1-6
abundance: many
d_gene: TRBD1
CDR3aa: CSARDLGTGEGSPLHF
CDR3nt: TGCAGTGCTAGAGATTTAGGGACAGGGGAGGGATCACCCCTCCACTTT

v_gene: TRBV29-1
j_gene: TRBJ1-1
abundance: many
d_gene: TRBD1
CDR3aa: CSALGQMNTEAFF
CDR3nt: TGCAGCGCCTTGGGACAGATGAACACTGAAGCTTTCTTT

v_gene: TRBV20-1
j_gene: TRBJ2-4
abundance: -
d_gene: -
CDR3aa: CSAYRGGAKNIQYF
CDR3nt: TGCAGTGCTTACCGAGGGGGGGCCAAAAACATTCAGTACTTC

v_gene: TRBV27
j_gene: TRBJ1-5
abundance: many
d_gene: TRBD1
CDR3aa: CASRLRGQSNQPQHF
CDR3nt: TGTGCCAGCAGACTGAGGGGGCAAAGCAATCAGCCCCAGCATTTT

v_gene: TRBV20-1
j_gene: TRBJ2-2
abundance: -
d_gene: -
CDR3aa: CSARDGLKNYPGELFF
CDR3nt: TGCAGTGCTAGAGATGGACTAAAGAACTATCCCGGGGAGCTGTTTTTT

v_gene: TRBV2
j_gene: TRBJ2-3
abundance: many
d_gene: -
CDR3aa: CASSRADTQYF
CDR3nt: TGTGCCAGCAGTAGGGCAGATACGCAGTATTTT

v_gene: TRBV3-1
j_gene: TRBJ2-1
abundance: -
d_gene: -
CDR3aa: CASSLTNEQFF
CDR3nt: TGTGCCAGCAGCCTGACTAATGAGCAGTTCTTC